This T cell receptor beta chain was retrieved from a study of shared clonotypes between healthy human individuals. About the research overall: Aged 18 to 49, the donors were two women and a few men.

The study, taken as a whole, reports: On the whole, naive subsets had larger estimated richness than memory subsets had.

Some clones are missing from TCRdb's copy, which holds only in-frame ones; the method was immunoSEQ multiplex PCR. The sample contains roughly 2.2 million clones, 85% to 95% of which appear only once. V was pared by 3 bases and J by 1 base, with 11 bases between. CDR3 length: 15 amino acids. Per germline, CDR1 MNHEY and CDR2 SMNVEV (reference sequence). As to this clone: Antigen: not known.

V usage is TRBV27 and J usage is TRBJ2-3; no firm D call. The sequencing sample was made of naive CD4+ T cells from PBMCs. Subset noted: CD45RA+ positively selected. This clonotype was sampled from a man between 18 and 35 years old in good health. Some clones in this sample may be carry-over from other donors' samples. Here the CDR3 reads CASSFQEWGTDTQYF. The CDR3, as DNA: TGTGCCAGCAGTTTCCAGGAGTGGGGCACAGATACGCAGTATTTT.